The TCR beta chain described here comes from a study of blood T cell repertoires in COVID-19. The overall study: Samples representing acute and convalescent COVID-19 were sourced from the United States, Italy and Spain. Nucleic acid was either cDNA or gDNA, and it came from T cells, B-cell-depleted T cells, or PBMCs.

Original methodology: The authors estimated nucleated cell counts from reference gene primer amplification. TCRdb keeps only in-frame clones here, not all; method: immunoSEQ multiplex PCR. V, J and clone size are taken as reported in that table, and D and trimming were inferred from the DNA itself. The sample gives over 40,000 clones, roughly 88% of which show up once; about 14% is in the top ten. CDR1 is LGHNA and CDR2 is YNFKEQ in the germline V gene. Losses at the gene ends were 5 bases for V and 3 bases for J; bases not matched to a gene: 3. The CDR3 covers 13 residues. The receptor's source is a human donor in a cohort sampled during active COVID-19. V and J are TRBV4-2 and TRBJ1-2, with 7 bases identical to TRBD1. The sequenced material came from peripheral blood. The CDR3 here is CASSTTGHYGYTF. The CDR3 region has the DNA TGTGCCAGCAGCACGACAGGGCACTATGGCTACACCTTC.